This TCR beta chain was profiled in a study of tumor-infiltrating lymphocytes in primary liver carcinoma. At the level of the study: Patients underwent resection of primary liver carcinoma. Points from the study as a whole: When set against blood, tumors had a significantly higher top-250-clone fraction (p = 0.039). Pairs of tumor regions overlapped more than tumor-adjacent and tumor-blood pairs did.

The CDR3 spans 15 residues. Trimming stripped 5 bases from V and 1 base from J, with 15 bases between. Germline V gene lookup returns CDR1 SGHAT and CDR2 FQNNGV. A constant-region primer primed TCR beta cDNA synthesis from 450 to 550 ng of total RNA. Construction of TCR beta libraries relied on three successive nested multiplex PCR rounds employing slightly modified ARM-PCR. With TRBV1-TRBV30 forward primers and a C-beta reverse primer, the first two PCR rounds were run for approximately 10 cycles each. TCRdb called the multiplex PCR reads again in MiXCR, with one record for every CDR3 protein. The table records about 330,000 distinct CDR3 sequences, 65% of them present only once. Of note for this clonotype: Its cognate antigen is unknown.

Unsorted whole blood supplied the RNA, and germline DNA was extracted too. No treatment had been given to the patients, who were chronically infected with HBV. The TCR was taken from a man between 35 and 55 years old with primary liver carcinoma and hepatitis B virus infection. Sequenced input: peripheral blood. V gene TRBV11-2 combines with J gene TRBJ2-7; D unresolved. The CDR3, as DNA: TGTGCCAGCAGCCAGAGCCGGGTCAAATCCTACGAGCAGTACTTC. Its protein is CASSQSRVKSYEQYF.